The 10 T cell receptor beta chains given below trace back to one sample, sequenced in a study of blood T cell repertoires in COVID-19. Method: immunoSEQ multiplex PCR; TCRdb's copy keeps in-frame clones and lacks some. The sample has roughly 240,000 clones, under 90% seen once. Material: PBMCs or T cells enriched from blood (not recorded which). These receptors came from a middle-aged woman who had been exposed to COVID-19.

The rearrangement links TRBV11-2 to TRBJ2-2; 8 nucleotides align to TRBD1. Germline V gene sequence: CDR1 SGHAT, CDR2 FQNNGV. The V gene end was trimmed by 5 bases and the J gene end by 5 bases; junction bases not matched to a gene: 4. The CDR3 has 14 amino acids. CDR3 nucleotides: TGTGCCAGCAGCACCCGGACAGGGACCGGGGAGCTGTTTTTT. Protein: CASSTRTGTGELFF. Variable domain in full (rest from reference TRBV11-2 and TRBJ2-2): EAGVAQSPRYKIIEKRQSVAFWCNPISGHATLYWYQQILGQGPKLLIQFQNNGVVDDSQLPKDRFSAERLKGVDSTLKIQPAKLEDSAVYLCASSTRTGTGELFFGEGSRLTVL.

Only one count was recorded for this clone. The rearrangement uses TRBV29-1 and TRBJ1-1; D unclear. This CDR3 region has 13 residues. Deletions cut 7 bases from V and 2 bases from J, with 14 bases between. Germline CDR1 is SQVTM and CDR2 is ANQGSEA. The DNA for the CDR3 is TGCAGCGCCAACATCCAGGTCAACACTGAAGCTTTCTTT. The encoded protein is CSANIQVNTEAFF.

This clone has a single count. The chain uses TRBV2 and TRBJ1-1; weak D call: TRBD1 (6 bases). Trimming pared 8 bases from V and 0 bases from J, leaving 10 bases between. This CDR3 has 13 amino acids. Looked up from germline, CDR1 is SNHLY and CDR2 is FYNNEI. CDR3: CASGQLMNTEAFF. The CDR3 DNA reads TGTGCCAGCGGACAGTTGATGAACACTGAAGCTTTCTTT. The full variable domain, rest sourced from reference TRBV2 and TRBJ1-1, is EPEVTQTPSHQVTQMGQEVILRCVPISNHLYFYWYRQILGQKVEFLVSFYNNEISEKSEIFDDQFSVERPDGSNFTLKIRSTKLEDSAMYFCASGQLMNTEAFFGQGTRLTVV.

This clone has just a few counts. CDR3 protein: CASRFRDRGFYGYTF. The CDR3 DNA is TGTGCCAGCAGGTTCCGGGACAGGGGGTTCTATGGCTACACCTTC. J is TRBJ1-2 and V is TRBV6-5; 11 nucleotides line up with TRBD1. Trimming took 6 bases from V and 4 from J; bases not matched to a gene: 7. Germline V gives CDR1 MNHEY, CDR2 SVGAGI. CDR3 length equals 15 residues.

The chain combines TRBV30 with TRBJ1-4; D ambiguous. The CDR3 length is 13 residues. Trimming took off 0 bases at V and 3 bases at J, with 5 bases between the two ends. Germline-derived CDR1 and CDR2 are GTSNPN and SVGIG (reference sequence). The CDR3 nucleotides are TGTGCCTGGAGTGTGGAGCCTAATGAAAAACTGTTTTTT. It codes for CAWSVEPNEKLFF. Filled out from reference TRBV30 and TRBJ1-4, the complete variable domain reads SQTIHQWPATLVQPVGSPLSLECTVEGTSNPNLYWYRQAAGRGLQLLFYSVGIGQISSEVPQNLSASRPQDRQFILSSKKLLLSDSGFYLCAWSVEPNEKLFFGSGTQLSVL.

The chain carries TRBV18 and TRBJ1-2; D is unresolved. Germline V CDR1 and CDR2: KGHSH, LQKENI. The V end lost 3 bases, the J end lost 1 base, and 9 bases lay between the germline ends. The CDR3 consists of 14 residues. In nucleotides, the CDR3 is TGTGCCAGCTCACCTAACGGGGATAACTATGGCTACACCTTC. Protein product: CASSPNGDNYGYTF.

This clone was counted a single time. The V call is TRBV9, the J call TRBJ1-6, with a tentative D call TRBD1 (6 bases). Germline assignment: CDR1 SGDLS and CDR2 YYNGEE. Trimming cost V 4 bases and J 5 bases, with 13 bases left between them. The CDR3 runs 15 residues. The CDR3 here is CASSPQGPNNSPLHF. The CDR3 nucleotides read TGTGCCAGCAGCCCACAGGGACCTAATAATTCACCCCTCCACTTT.

V is TRBV19 and J is TRBJ1-4, with D possibly TRBD1 on 5 matching bases. CDR1 LNHDA and CDR2 SQIVND come from the germline V gene (reference sequence). The CDR3 totals 15 residues. V was clipped by 6 bases and J by 5 bases, with 16 bases between them. The CDR3 loop reads CASSPWGRENEKLFF. CDR3 bases: TGTGCCAGTAGCCCGTGGGGCAGAGAGAATGAAAAACTGTTTTTT.

The chain uses TRBV28 and TRBJ1-2; 11 bases agree with TRBD1. The CDR3 sequence is 14 residues long. Germline loops: CDR1 MDHEN, CDR2 SYDVKM. J was trimmed by 8 bases and V by 6 bases; bases with no gene match: 8. The DNA of the CDR3 is TGTGCCAGCAGACCAGGACAGGGGGCCCCCGGCTACACCTTC. Amino acid sequence: CASRPGQGAPGYTF.

This clone has a handful of counts. The chain links TRBV6-1 to TRBJ1-2, with 8 bases fitting TRBD1. Losses at the gene ends were 2 bases for V and 0 bases for J; bases not matched to a gene: 5. CDR1 is MNHNS, CDR2 SASEGT, per germline. The CDR3 is made up of 16 amino acids. CDR3 sequence: CASSERQGFSNYGYTF. The CDR3, as DNA: TGTGCCAGCAGTGAACGACAGGGGTTCTCTAACTATGGCTACACCTTC.